The entry below gives a single TCR beta chain sequence along with its context. Its antigen remains unknown. The data were taken from a study of T cells in Graves' hyperthyroidism and ophthalmopathy. General study points: Most thyroid-expanded clonotypes above 0.001 were also found in blood. The model forecast ophthalmopathy, anticipating it by a median about 6.5 months before onset. Ophthalmopathy was distinguished from stable hyperthyroidism by 13 V-J signatures.

CDR1 and CDR2 from the germline V gene are SQVTM and ANQGSEA. V lost 7 bases, J lost 4 bases, and 7 bases stayed unmatched. The CDR3 spans 14 residues. Template material for amplifying TCR beta CDR3 regions consisted of RNA transcripts. TCR CDR3 underwent first-round RT-PCR with the HTBI primer set. TCRdb recomputed calls from the multiplex PCR reads with MiXCR, one row per CDR3 protein. The sample consists of 300,000 to 450,000 distinct CDR3 sequences, around a sixth of them appearing once. Diagnostic assessment was based on clinical symptoms, serum thyroxine and TRAb, thyroid ultrasound and orbital computed tomography.

The chain is built from TRBV29-1 and TRBJ1-4; 9 bases line up with TRBD1. The origin of this receptor is a woman aged 18-35 years with Graves' hyperthyroidism that later progressed to Graves' ophthalmopathy. What was sequenced was blood. The CDR3: CSAKQGALNEKLFF. The CDR3 coding sequence is TGCAGCGCTAAACAGGGGGCCCTTAATGAAAAACTGTTTTTT.